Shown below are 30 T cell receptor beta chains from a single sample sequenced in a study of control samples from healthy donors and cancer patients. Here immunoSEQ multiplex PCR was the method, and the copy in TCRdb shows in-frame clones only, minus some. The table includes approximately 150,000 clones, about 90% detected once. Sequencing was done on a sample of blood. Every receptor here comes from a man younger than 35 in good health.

CDR3 amino acids: CASSFSTGAEKLFF. The CDR3 DNA follows: TGTGCCAGCAGCTTCAGCACTGGCGCTGAAAAACTGTTTTTT. The V and J genes are TRBV7-2 and TRBJ1-4; D remains unclear. Germline values: CDR1 SGHTA, CDR2 FQGNSA. The ends were cut back, 3 bases at V and 7 bases at J, with 12 bases in the middle. The CDR3 runs to 14 residues.

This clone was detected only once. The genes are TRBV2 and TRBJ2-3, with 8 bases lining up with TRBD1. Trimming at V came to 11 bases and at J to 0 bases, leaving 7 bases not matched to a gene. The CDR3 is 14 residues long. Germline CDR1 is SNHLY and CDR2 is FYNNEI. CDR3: CAVNRGASTDTQYF. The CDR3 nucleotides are TGTGCCGTTAACAGGGGGGCTAGCACAGATACGCAGTATTTT.

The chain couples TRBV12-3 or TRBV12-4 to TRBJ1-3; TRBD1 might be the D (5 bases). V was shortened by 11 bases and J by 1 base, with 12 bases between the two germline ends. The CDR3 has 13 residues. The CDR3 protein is CAGQKVSGNTIYF. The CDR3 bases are TGTGCCGGACAAAAGGTTTCTGGAAACACCATATATTTT.

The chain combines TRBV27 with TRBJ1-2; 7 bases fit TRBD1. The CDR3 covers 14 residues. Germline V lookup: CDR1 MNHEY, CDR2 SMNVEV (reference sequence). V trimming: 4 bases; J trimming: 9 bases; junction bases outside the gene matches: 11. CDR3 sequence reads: CASSSGQLRESYTF. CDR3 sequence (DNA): TGTGCCAGCAGTTCGGGACAGTTACGGGAGAGCTACACCTTC.

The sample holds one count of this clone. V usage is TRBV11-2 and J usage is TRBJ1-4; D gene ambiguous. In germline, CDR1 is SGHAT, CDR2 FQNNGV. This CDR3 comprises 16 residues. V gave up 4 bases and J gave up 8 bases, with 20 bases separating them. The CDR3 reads CASSSGYTTVYEKLFF. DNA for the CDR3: TGTGCCAGCAGCTCGGGGTATACGACGGTTTACGAAAAACTGTTTTTT.

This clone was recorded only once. The CDR3: CATRGVYEQYF. The CDR3 DNA reads as TGTGCCACACGGGGGGTTTACGAGCAGTACTTC. J is TRBJ2-7 and V is TRBV19; TRBD2 matches 7 bases. Losses at the gene ends were 10 bases for V and 4 bases for J; bases not matched to a gene: 4. CDR1 LNHDA and CDR2 SQIVND come from the germline V gene (reference sequence). The CDR3 has 11 amino acids.

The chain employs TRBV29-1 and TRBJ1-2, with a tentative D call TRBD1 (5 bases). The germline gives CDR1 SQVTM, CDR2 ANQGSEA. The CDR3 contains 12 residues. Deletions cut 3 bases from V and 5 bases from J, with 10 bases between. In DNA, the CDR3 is TGCAGCGTTGAGGGTTGGGGGTATGGCTACACCTTC. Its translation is CSVEGWGYGYTF.

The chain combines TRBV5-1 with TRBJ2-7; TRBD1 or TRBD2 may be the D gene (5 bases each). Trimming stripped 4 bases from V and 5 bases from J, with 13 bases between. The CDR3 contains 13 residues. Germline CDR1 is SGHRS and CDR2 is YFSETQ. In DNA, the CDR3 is TGCGCCAGCAGCACCGGGACCGGCGACGAGCAGTACTTC. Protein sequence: CASSTGTGDEQYF.

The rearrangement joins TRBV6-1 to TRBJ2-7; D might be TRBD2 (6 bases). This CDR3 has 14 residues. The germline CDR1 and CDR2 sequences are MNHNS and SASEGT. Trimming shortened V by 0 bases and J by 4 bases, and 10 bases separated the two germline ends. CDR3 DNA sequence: TGTGCCAGCAGTGAAGCGGGGACTCCGTACGAGCAGTACTTC. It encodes CASSEAGTPYEQYF.

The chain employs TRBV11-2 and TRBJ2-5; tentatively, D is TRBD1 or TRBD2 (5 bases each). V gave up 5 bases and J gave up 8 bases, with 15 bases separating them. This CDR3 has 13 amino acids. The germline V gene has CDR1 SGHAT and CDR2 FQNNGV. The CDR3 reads CASSRGISFTQYF. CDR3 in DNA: TGTGCCAGCAGCCGGGGCATCTCATTTACCCAGTACTTC.

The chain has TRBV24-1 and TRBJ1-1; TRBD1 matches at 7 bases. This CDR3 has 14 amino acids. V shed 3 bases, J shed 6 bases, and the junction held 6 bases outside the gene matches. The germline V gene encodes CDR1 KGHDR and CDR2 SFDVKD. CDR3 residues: CATSDDYRGAEAFF. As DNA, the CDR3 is TGTGCCACCAGTGATGACTACAGGGGCGCTGAAGCTTTCTTT.

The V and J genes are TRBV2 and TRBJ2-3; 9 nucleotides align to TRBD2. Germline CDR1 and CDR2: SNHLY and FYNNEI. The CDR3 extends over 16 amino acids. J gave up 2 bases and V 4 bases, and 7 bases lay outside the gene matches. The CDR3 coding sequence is TGTGCCAGCAGTGGAGGGCTAGCGGGGTCCACAGATACGCAGTATTTT. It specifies CASSGGLAGSTDTQYF.

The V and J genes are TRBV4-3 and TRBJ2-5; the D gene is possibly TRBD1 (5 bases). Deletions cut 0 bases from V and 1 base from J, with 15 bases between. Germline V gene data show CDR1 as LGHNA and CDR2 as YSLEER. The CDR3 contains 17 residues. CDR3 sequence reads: CASSQEWGLWGQETQYF. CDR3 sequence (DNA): TGCGCCAGCAGCCAAGAATGGGGCTTATGGGGCCAAGAGACCCAGTACTTC.

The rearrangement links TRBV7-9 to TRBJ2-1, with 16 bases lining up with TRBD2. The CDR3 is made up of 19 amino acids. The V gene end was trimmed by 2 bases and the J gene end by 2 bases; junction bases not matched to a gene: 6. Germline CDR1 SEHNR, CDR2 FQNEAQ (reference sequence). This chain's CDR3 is CASSLPSGTSGGAYNEQFF. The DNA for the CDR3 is TGTGCCAGCAGCTTACCTAGCGGGACTAGCGGGGGGGCCTACAATGAGCAGTTCTTC. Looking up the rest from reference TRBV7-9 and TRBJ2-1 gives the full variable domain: DTGVSQNPRHKITKRGQNVTFRCDPISEHNRLYWYRQTLGQGPEFLTYFQNEAQLEKSRLLSDRFSAERPKGSFSTLEIQRTEQGDSAMYLCASSLPSGTSGGAYNEQFFGPGTRLTVL.

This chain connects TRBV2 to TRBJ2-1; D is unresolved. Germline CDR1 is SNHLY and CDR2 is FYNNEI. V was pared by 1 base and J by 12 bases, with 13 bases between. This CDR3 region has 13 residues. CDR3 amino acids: CASSEVSGLRQFF. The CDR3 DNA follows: TGTGCCAGCAGTGAAGTCAGTGGGTTACGGCAGTTCTTC.

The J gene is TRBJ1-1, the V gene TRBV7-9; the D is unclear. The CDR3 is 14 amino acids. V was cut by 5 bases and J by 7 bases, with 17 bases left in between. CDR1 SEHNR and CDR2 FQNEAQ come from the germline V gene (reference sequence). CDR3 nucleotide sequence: TGTGCCAGCAGCCCTCGGACCCGCGACGGTGAAGCTTTCTTT. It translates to CASSPRTRDGEAFF. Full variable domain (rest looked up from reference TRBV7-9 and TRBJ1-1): DTGVSQNPRHKITKRGQNVTFRCDPISEHNRLYWYRQTLGQGPEFLTYFQNEAQLEKSRLLSDRFSAERPKGSFSTLEIQRTEQGDSAMYLCASSPRTRDGEAFFGQGTRLTVV.

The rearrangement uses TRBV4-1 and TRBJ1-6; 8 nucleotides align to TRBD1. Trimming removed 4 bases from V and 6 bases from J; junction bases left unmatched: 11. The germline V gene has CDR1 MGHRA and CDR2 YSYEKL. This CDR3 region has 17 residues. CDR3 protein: CASSPRQRQGLNSPLHF. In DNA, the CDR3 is TGCGCCAGCAGCCCACGTCAGCGACAGGGGCTTAATTCACCCCTCCACTTT.

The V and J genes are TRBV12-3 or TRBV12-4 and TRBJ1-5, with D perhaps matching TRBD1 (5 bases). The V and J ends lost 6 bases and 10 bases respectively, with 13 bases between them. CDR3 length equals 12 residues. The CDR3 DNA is TGTGCCAGCAGGCCCCCCGGGGGACCCCAGCATTTT. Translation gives CASRPPGGPQHF.

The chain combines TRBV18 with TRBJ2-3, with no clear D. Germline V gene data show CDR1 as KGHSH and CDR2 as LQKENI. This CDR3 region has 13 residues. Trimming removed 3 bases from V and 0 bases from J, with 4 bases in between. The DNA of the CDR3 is TGTGCCAGCTCACCGTTGAGCACAGATACGCAGTATTTT. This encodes CASSPLSTDTQYF. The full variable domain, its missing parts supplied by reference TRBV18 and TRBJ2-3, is NAGVMQNPRHLVRRRGQEARLRCSPMKGHSHVYWYRQLPEEGLKFMVYLQKENIIDESGMPKERFSAEFPKEGPSILRIQQVVRGDSAAYFCASSPLSTDTQYFGPGTRLTVL.

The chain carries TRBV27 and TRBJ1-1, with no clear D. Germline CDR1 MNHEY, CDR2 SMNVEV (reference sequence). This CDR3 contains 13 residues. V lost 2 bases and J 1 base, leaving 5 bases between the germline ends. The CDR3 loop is CASSLNRNTEAFF. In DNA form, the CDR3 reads TGTGCCAGCAGTTTAAACCGGAACACTGAAGCTTTCTTT.

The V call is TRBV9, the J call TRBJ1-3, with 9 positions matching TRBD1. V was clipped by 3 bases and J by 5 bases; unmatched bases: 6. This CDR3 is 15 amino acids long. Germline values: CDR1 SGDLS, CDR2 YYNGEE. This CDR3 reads CASSAGTGTRNTIYF. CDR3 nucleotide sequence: TGTGCCAGCAGCGCGGGGACAGGGACTAGAAACACCATATATTTT.

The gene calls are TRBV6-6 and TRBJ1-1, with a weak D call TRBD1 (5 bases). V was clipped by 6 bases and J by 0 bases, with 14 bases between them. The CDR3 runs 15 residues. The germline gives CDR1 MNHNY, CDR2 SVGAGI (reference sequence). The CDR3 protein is CASRPGARMNTEAFF. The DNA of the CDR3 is TGTGCCAGCAGACCCGGGGCTCGTATGAACACTGAAGCTTTCTTT.

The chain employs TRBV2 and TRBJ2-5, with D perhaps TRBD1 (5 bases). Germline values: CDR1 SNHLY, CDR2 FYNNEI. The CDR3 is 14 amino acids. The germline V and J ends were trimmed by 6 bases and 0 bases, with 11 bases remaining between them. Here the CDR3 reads CASSETEYQETQYF. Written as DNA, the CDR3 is TGTGCCAGCAGCGAGACAGAGTACCAAGAGACCCAGTACTTC.

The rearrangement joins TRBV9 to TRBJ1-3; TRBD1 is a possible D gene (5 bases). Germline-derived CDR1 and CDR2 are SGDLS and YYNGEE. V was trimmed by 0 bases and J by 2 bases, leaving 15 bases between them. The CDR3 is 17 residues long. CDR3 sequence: CASSVEGRATTGNTIYF. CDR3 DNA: TGTGCCAGCAGCGTAGAAGGCAGGGCGACAACTGGAAACACCATATATTTT.

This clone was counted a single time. In DNA form, the CDR3 reads TGTGCCAGCAGCCCGTGGGGGGTGAACACTGAAGCTTTCTTT. This codes for CASSPWGVNTEAFF. The rearrangement joins TRBV3-1 (or the pseudogene TRBV3-2) to TRBJ1-1, with a possible D match to TRBD1 (5 bases). Trimming cost V 4 bases and J 0 bases, with 9 bases left between them. Germline V lookup: CDR1 LGHDT, CDR2 YNNKEL (reference sequence). The CDR3 is 14 residues long.

The CDR3 DNA sequence: TGTGCCAGCAGTTCTTATGGCTACACCTTC. The encoded protein is CASSSYGYTF. The V call is TRBV12-3 or TRBV12-4, the J call TRBJ1-2; unclear D gene. This CDR3 region has 10 residues. Trimming removed 4 bases at V and 5 bases at J, with 2 bases between.

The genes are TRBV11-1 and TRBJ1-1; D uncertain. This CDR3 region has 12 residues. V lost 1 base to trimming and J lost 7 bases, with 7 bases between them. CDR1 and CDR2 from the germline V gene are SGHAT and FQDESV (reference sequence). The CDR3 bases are TGTGCCAGCAGCTTAGGGGCGCTTGAAGCTTTCTTT. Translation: CASSLGALEAFF. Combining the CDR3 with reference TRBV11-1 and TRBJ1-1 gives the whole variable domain EAEVAQSPRYKITEKSQAVAFWCDPISGHATLYWYRQILGQGPELLVQFQDESVVDDSQLPKDRFSAERLKGVDSTLKIQPAELGDSAMYLCASSLGALEAFFGQGTRLTVV.

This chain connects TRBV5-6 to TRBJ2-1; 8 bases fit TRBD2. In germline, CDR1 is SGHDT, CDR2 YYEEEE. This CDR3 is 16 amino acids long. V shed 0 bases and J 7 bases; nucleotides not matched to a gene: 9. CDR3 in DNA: TGTGCCAGCAGCTTGGGTAGCGGGGCTCTTAAAAATGAGCAGTTCTTC. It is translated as CASSLGSGALKNEQFF. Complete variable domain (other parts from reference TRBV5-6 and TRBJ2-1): DAGVTQSPTHLIKTRGQQVTLRCSPKSGHDTVSWYQQALGQGPQFIFQYYEEEERQRGNFPDRFSGHQFPNYSSELNVNALLLGDSALYLCASSLGSGALKNEQFFGPGTRLTVL.

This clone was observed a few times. CDR3: CASSYRDARAVQNTEAFF. CDR3 coding DNA: TGTGCCAGCAGTTACCGGGACGCCCGGGCGGTCCAGAACACTGAAGCTTTCTTT. The J gene is TRBJ1-1, the V gene TRBV11-2; weak D call: TRBD1 (5 bases). This CDR3 region has 18 residues. CDR1 and CDR2 from the germline V gene are SGHAT and FQNNGV. Between the trimmed V and J ends, which lost 6 bases and 1 base, there was a span of 24 bases.

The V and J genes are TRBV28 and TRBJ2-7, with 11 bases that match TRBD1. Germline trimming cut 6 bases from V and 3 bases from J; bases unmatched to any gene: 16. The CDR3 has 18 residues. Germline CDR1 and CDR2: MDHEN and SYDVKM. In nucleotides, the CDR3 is TGTGCCAGCAGCCCAACCCGGGACAGGGGGGCGCGAATCTACGAGCAGTACTTC. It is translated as CASSPTRDRGARIYEQYF.